Below, one T cell receptor (beta chain) is given with its context. Within its sample, this clonotype is medium-sized (0.01 to 0.1%). Its antigen target is currently unknown. No much larger clone is present one base from it, and per-base qualities are unavailable. The sample is drawn from a study of CXCR3 chemokines and chemotherapy response in bladder cancer (dated 2022 in TCRdb). With regard to the full study: Whether chemotherapy response in human bladder cancer was predicted by intratumoral CXCR3 chemokine system activity was examined in the study.

The CDR3 starts with the cysteine, ends with the phenylalanine, and has 14 residues. Here the CDR3 DNA is all that survives: 42 bases in frame from base 1. Based on the germline V gene, the CDR1 and CDR2 sequences are SQVTM and ANQGSEA. V and J are truncated by 7 bases and 1 base respectively, leaving an intervening sequence of 14 bases. Receptor amplification or capture employed PCR. Sequencing was performed on an Illumina HiSeq 2500. The public reads were reprocessed in TCRdb via fastp at Q25 and MiXCR, keeping in-frame beta chains. Records with the same CDR3 protein are collapsed into one entry carrying the most frequent genes and DNA. In this sample the table shows about 8,100 distinct CDR3 sequences, roughly 12% of which occur a single time. About 16% of the sample lies in the top ten.

This chain joins TRBV29-1 to TRBJ1-5; the D region possibly corresponds to TRBD1 (5 bases align). The receptor was isolated from a human donor with bladder cancer that responded to neoadjuvant chemotherapy. This sample was obtained from a patient whose treatment included neoadjuvant chemotherapy. The CDR3 reads as follows: CSAMRDGSNQPQHF. The nucleotides read TGCAGCGCGATGCGGGACGGCAGCAATCAGCCCCAGCATTTT.